These 5 T cell receptor beta chains share one sample of origin, sequenced in a study of blood T cell repertoires in COVID-19. Clones were sequenced by immunoSEQ multiplex PCR, and TCRdb holds only the in-frame ones, with some missing. Of 250,000 or so clones in the sample, about 91% are singletons; the top ten hold roughly 2.9%. The specimen was PBMCs or T cells enriched from blood (not recorded which). The source of these receptors is a man in his forties or fifties who had been exposed to COVID-19.

The J gene is TRBJ1-2, the V gene TRBV10-3; D not certain. The germline V and J ends were trimmed by 0 bases and 4 bases, with 12 bases remaining between them. Germline CDR1 ENHRY, CDR2 SYGVKD. The CDR3 has 15 amino acids. This CDR3 is CAISESISASYGYTF. The CDR3, as DNA: TGTGCCATCAGTGAGTCGATCAGCGCTAGCTATGGCTACACCTTC.

V is TRBV30 and J is TRBJ2-7, with TRBD2 matching over 10 bases. The CDR3 length is 13 residues. The J segment lost 7 bases and the V segment lost 8 bases, leaving 11 bases of the junction unmatched. Germline CDR1 reads GTSNPN; CDR2 reads SVGIG (reference sequence). CDR3 nucleotides: TGTGCCGGATCCCTAGCGGGAGTGGGGGAGCAGTACTTC. Its translation: CAGSLAGVGEQYF.

The rearrangement uses TRBV30 and TRBJ1-4, with TRBD1 matching 8 bases. The CDR3 runs to 14 residues. Unmatched junction bases numbered 9, after V lost 5 bases and J lost 7 bases. CDR1 and CDR2 (germline): GTSNPN, SVGIG (reference sequence). The CDR3 reads CAWASRTGSEKLFF. The CDR3 DNA reads TGTGCCTGGGCCTCTAGGACAGGGAGTGAAAAACTGTTTTTT.

This rearrangement joins TRBV28 to TRBJ2-7, with 10 positions matching TRBD1. CDR3 length: 13 residues. Trimming cost V 5 bases and J 2 bases; bases outside gene matches: 0. The germline CDR1 and CDR2 sequences are MDHEN and SYDVKM. In nucleotides, the CDR3 is TGTGCCAGCAGTGACAGGGGGCCCTACGAGCAGTACTTC. It specifies CASSDRGPYEQYF.

This sequence joins TRBV6-5 and TRBJ1-1, with a tentative D call TRBD1 (5 bases). CDR1 and CDR2 (germline): MNHEY, SVGAGI. The CDR3 runs 13 residues. The V end lost 6 bases, the J end lost 9 bases, and 17 bases lay between the germline ends. As DNA, the CDR3 is TGTGCCAGCAGAGTTGAGCAGGGCAGCCAAGCTTTCTTT. Residues: CASRVEQGSQAFF.